A single sample gave rise to the 21 T cell receptor beta chains below, sequenced in a study of T cell responses to AZD1222 COVID-19 vaccine. Sequenced by immunoSEQ multiplex PCR; TCRdb stores in-frame clones only, minus some. Found here are some 130,000 clones, roughly 84% of them singletons; the top ten hold over 4%. The specimen was peripheral blood, collected on day 0 of AZD1222 vaccination. These receptors were taken from an adult in good health.

The chain is built from TRBV5-1 and TRBJ1-1; maybe TRBD1 (5 bases). V lost 0 bases, J lost 1 base, and 7 bases lay in between. The V gene's germline CDR1 is SGHRS and CDR2 YFSETQ. The CDR3 totals 14 residues. CDR3 in amino acids: CASSLGGRNTEAFF. CDR3 sequence (DNA): TGCGCCAGCAGCTTGGGGGGCAGGAACACTGAAGCTTTCTTT.

This clone has only a few counts. The chain uses TRBV3-1 (or the pseudogene TRBV3-2) and TRBJ1-2, with 8 bases fitting TRBD1. The CDR3 consists of 20 residues. Unmatched junction bases numbered 17, after V lost 0 bases and J lost 2 bases. Germline CDR1 and CDR2: LGHDT and YNNKEL (reference sequence). CDR3 nucleotides: TGTGCCAGCAGCCAAGATCCGGGGGACAGGAGAATGACTACGAACTATGGCTACACCTTC. The encoded protein is CASSQDPGDRRMTTNYGYTF.

The chain has TRBV5-1 and TRBJ1-1; the D is unclear. V lost 0 bases to trimming and J lost 3 bases, with 12 bases between them. This CDR3 comprises 15 residues. CDR1 and CDR2 from the germline V gene are SGHRS and YFSETQ. As DNA, the CDR3 is TGCGCCAGCAGCTTGGGTAATCGAGCGTACACTGAAGCTTTCTTT. The encoded protein is CASSLGNRAYTEAFF.

This clone was picked up a small number of times. The chain combines TRBV6-1 with TRBJ1-2, with 7 nucleotides matching TRBD1. The CDR3 is made up of 15 amino acids. In germline, CDR1 is MNHNS, CDR2 SASEGT. Trimming at V came to 0 bases and at J to 6 bases, leaving 7 bases not matched to a gene. CDR3 protein: CASSEAQGPVNGYTF. In DNA form, the CDR3 reads TGTGCCAGCAGTGAAGCACAGGGGCCGGTTAATGGCTACACCTTC.

The chain joins TRBV6-5 to TRBJ1-1; D uncertain. The germline V gene encodes CDR1 MNHEY and CDR2 SVGAGI. The CDR3 extends over 14 amino acids. Trimming shortened V by 7 bases and J by 6 bases, and 18 bases separated the two germline ends. The chain's CDR3 is CASNRKGGVSEAFF. In nucleotides, the CDR3 is TGTGCCAGCAACCGAAAGGGCGGCGTATCTGAAGCTTTCTTT.

The chain combines TRBV9 with TRBJ2-3, with D unclear. Germline V CDR1 and CDR2: SGDLS, YYNGEE. Trimming pared 0 bases from V and 2 bases from J, leaving 10 bases between. The CDR3 contains 15 residues. The CDR3 bases are TGTGCCAGCAGCGTAGGTAACAAACCCACAGATACGCAGTATTTT. Encoded protein: CASSVGNKPTDTQYF.

The J gene is TRBJ1-5, the V gene TRBV5-8, with D perhaps matching TRBD1 (5 bases). CDR1 and CDR2 (germline): SGHTS, YDEGEE. Trimming cost V 4 bases and J 9 bases, with 26 bases left between them. The CDR3 extends over 17 amino acids. The CDR3 coding sequence is TGTGCCAGCAGCCAGTCCCGGAGCAGGGAGGAGAGAGCGCCCCAGCATTTT. It codes for CASSQSRSREERAPQHF.

The rearrangement joins TRBV19 to TRBJ1-2; 9 bases are a match to TRBD1. CDR1 and CDR2 from the germline V gene are LNHDA and SQIVND (reference sequence). This CDR3 contains 15 residues. J gave up 6 bases and V 5 bases, and 10 bases lay outside the gene matches. The CDR3 loop is CASSPWDRVEDGYTF. In nucleotides, the CDR3 is TGTGCCAGTAGTCCGTGGGACAGGGTCGAAGATGGCTACACCTTC.

The gene calls are TRBV29-1 and TRBJ1-5; weak D call: TRBD1 (5 bases). The CDR3 is made up of 13 amino acids. V was trimmed by 5 bases and J by 8 bases, leaving 16 bases between them. CDR1 and CDR2 from the germline V gene are SQVTM and ANQGSEA. CDR3 in DNA: TGCAGCGTTAGGGACGGCCCGGGGGAGCCCCAGCATTTT. It encodes CSVRDGPGEPQHF.

V usage is TRBV19 and J usage is TRBJ1-1; D gene ambiguous. This CDR3 has 13 amino acids. Germline CDR1 and CDR2: LNHDA and SQIVND (reference sequence). Trimming pared 2 bases from V and 8 bases from J, leaving 12 bases between. CDR3 sequence reads: CASSINPNWEAFF. The DNA for the CDR3 is TGTGCCAGTAGTATAAACCCCAACTGGGAAGCTTTCTTT.

V and J are TRBV30 and TRBJ2-7; D possibly corresponds to TRBD1 (5 bases). CDR3 length: 11 amino acids. V gave up 4 bases and J gave up 6 bases, with 10 bases separating them. CDR1 and CDR2 from the germline V gene are GTSNPN and SVGIG (reference sequence). The CDR3 nucleotides are TGTGCCTGGATCGCAGGGCGCGAGCAGTACTTC. Its translation: CAWIAGREQYF.

The J gene is TRBJ2-5, the V gene TRBV7-9; the D gene is possibly TRBD1 (5 bases). The V end was cut by 5 bases, the J end by 13 bases, with 20 bases between. The germline CDR1 and CDR2 sequences are SEHNR and FQNEAQ (reference sequence). The CDR3 consists of 13 residues. The CDR3 spells CASSPRGRGSPYF. The CDR3 nucleotides are TGTGCCAGCAGCCCCCGCGGAAGGGGCTCCCCGTACTTC.

On this clone: Other nucleotide sequences from this sample produce the same CDR3. V is TRBV6-1 and J is TRBJ1-3; D is uncertain. CDR1 is MNHNS, CDR2 SASEGT, per germline. V was trimmed by 2 bases and J by 0 bases, leaving 8 bases between them. CDR3 length equals 15 residues. For the CDR3, the DNA is TGTGCCAGCAGTGAACGGGAGAGCTCTGGAAACACCATATATTTT. It translates to CASSERESSGNTIYF.

This sequence joins TRBV6-5 and TRBJ2-2; no firm D call. The CDR3 sequence is 14 residues long. V was clipped by 6 bases and J by 0 bases, with 8 bases between them. The germline V gene encodes CDR1 MNHEY and CDR2 SVGAGI. The CDR3, as DNA: TGTGCCAGCAGCGCAGGTTCGAACACCGGGGAGCTGTTTTTT. Encoded protein: CASSAGSNTGELFF.

A few counts support this clone. V is TRBV6-5 and J is TRBJ1-4; 10 bases align to TRBD1. Germline V gene data show CDR1 as MNHEY and CDR2 as SVGAGI. The CDR3 length is 14 residues. Trimming took 6 bases from V and 6 from J; bases not matched to a gene: 4. This CDR3 is CASSSDRGHEKLFF. DNA of the CDR3: TGTGCCAGCAGCTCCGACAGGGGGCATGAAAAACTGTTTTTT.

The rearrangement joins TRBV30 to TRBJ2-2; no clear D. This CDR3 has 14 residues. Germline V gene lookup returns CDR1 GTSNPN and CDR2 SVGIG (reference sequence). Trimming stripped 8 bases from V and 6 bases from J, with 19 bases between. Here the CDR3 DNA reads TGTGCCCGAGGCCCCTCGAGAATCCCCGGGGAGCTGTTTTTT. It specifies CARGPSRIPGELFF.

This chain links TRBV5-4 with TRBJ1-1; maybe TRBD1 (5 bases). This CDR3 contains 13 residues. V lost 2 bases, J lost 1 base, and 6 bases lay in between. The V gene's germline CDR1 is SGHNT and CDR2 YYREEE (reference sequence). CDR3 sequence (DNA): TGTGCCAGCAGCTTCGGACAGAACACTGAAGCTTTCTTT. This sequence encodes CASSFGQNTEAFF.

The chain is built from TRBV19 and TRBJ2-2; D unclear. V lost 1 base and J lost 2, with 17 bases in between. Germline CDR1 and CDR2: LNHDA and SQIVND (reference sequence). The CDR3 sequence is 18 residues long. CDR3 bases: TGTGCCAGTAGTATAGGGCCCCCTCAGGCGGCCAACACCGGGGAGCTGTTTTTT. As protein: CASSIGPPQAANTGELFF.

Concerning this clone itself: Other nucleotide sequences from this sample produce the same CDR3. This chain joins TRBV29-1 and TRBJ1-1; TRBD1 is a possible D gene (6 bases). Germline V CDR1 and CDR2: SQVTM, ANQGSEA. Trimming cost V 4 bases and J 4 bases, with 10 bases left between them. This CDR3 is built from 12 residues. The CDR3 DNA reads as TGCAGCGTTGGGCAAGGGGGCACTGAAGCTTTCTTT. This sequence encodes CSVGQGGTEAFF.

This clone was seen a single time. The rearrangement uses TRBV12-1 and TRBJ1-2; no DNA check was done on the table's D call, TRBD1. TRBV12-1 is tagged as a pseudogene. The CDR3 loop spans 11 amino acids. CDR3 in DNA: TGTGCCAGCAGCCTACACAGTGGCTACACCTTC. This translates into CASSLHSGYTF.

The chain joins TRBV15 to TRBJ1-6; maybe TRBD1 (6 bases). The CDR3 covers 15 residues. Germline CDR1 LNHNV, CDR2 YYDKDF (reference sequence). The V end lost 6 bases, the J end lost 5 bases, and 14 bases lay between the germline ends. CDR3 protein: CATRAQGGHNSPLHF. CDR3 bases: TGTGCCACCAGAGCACAGGGCGGACATAATTCACCCCTCCACTTT.